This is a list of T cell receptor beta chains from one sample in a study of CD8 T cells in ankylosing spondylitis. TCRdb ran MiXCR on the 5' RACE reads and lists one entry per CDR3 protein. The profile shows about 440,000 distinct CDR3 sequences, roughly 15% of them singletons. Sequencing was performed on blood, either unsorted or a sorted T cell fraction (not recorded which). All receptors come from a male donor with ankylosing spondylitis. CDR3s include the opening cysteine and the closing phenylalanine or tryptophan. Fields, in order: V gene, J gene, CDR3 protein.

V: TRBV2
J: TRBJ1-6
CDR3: CASTGTSIPLHF

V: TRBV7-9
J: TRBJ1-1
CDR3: CASSLASTGSEAFF

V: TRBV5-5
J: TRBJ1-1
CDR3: CASSADGSLNTEAFF

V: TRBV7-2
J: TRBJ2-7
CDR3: CASSLAGGIAYEQYF

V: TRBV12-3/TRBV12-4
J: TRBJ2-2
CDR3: CASSFLSGLSRTGELFF

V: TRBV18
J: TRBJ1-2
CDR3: CASSAADYGYTF

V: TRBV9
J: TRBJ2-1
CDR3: CASSVATSAYNEQFF

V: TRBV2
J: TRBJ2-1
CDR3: CASSALGNEQFF

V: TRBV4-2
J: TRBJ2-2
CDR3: CASSPGDKATRELFF

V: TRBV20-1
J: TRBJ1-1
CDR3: CSAREGQGPTEAFF

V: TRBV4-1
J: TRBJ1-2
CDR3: CASSQDDSGVNYGYTF

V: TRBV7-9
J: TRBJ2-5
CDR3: CASSSPGLAGWETQYF

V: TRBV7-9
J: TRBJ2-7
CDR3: CASSLDRAGNEQYF

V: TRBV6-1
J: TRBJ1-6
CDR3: CASSEAGHISSPLHF

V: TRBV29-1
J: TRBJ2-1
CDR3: CSVQSLGEQFF

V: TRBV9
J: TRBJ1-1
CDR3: CASSIQPGGHTEAFF

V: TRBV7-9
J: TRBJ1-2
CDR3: CASSLVSGTNYGYTF

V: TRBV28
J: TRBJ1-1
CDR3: CASTLGRGNTEAFF

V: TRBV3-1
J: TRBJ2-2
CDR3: CASSQAGHGELFF

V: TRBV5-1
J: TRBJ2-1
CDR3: CASSLEAGYNEQFF

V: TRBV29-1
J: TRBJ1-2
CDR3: CSVEDRDRGFYGYTF

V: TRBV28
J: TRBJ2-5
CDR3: CASSLVFGGETQYF

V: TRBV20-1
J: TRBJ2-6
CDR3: CSARNRANVLTF

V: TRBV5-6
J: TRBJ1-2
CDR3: CASSFDRDGYTF

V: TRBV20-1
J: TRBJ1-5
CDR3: CSASSGGGGQYSNQPQHF

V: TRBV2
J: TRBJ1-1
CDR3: CASSEPPQALGNTEAFF

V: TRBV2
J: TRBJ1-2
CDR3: CASLTEASYGYTF

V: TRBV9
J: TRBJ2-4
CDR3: CALSGRGHF

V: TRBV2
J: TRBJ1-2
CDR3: CASSEEGTGVGYTF

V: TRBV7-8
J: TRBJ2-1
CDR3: CASSQGLAGNYEQFF

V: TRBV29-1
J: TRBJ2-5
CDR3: CSVAMGAETQYF

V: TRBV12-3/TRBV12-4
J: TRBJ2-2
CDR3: CASRGTSTGELFF

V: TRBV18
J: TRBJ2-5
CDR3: CASSRGRTGETQYF

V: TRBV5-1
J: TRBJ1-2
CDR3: CASSLATVGQGSGGYTF